This T cell receptor (beta chain) appears in the sequencing data of a study of blood T cell repertoires in COVID-19. Source study methods: Amplification from reference gene primers served as the basis for estimated nucleated cell counts. Generated by immunoSEQ multiplex PCR, the TCRdb table keeps only in-frame clones and is missing some. V and J calls and clone size are as listed in that table; D and trimming were resolved from the DNA. The sample lists 540,000 or so clones, about 89% occurring once. The sequenced material came from peripheral blood. The receptor was isolated from a woman in her 50s with COVID-19, enrolled during active disease.

The CDR3 nucleotides are TGTGCCAGCAGCTTGGGACCTGCGGGACAGGGGCATGAGCAGTTCTTC. Residues: CASSLGPAGQGHEQFF. This chain connects TRBV11-2 to TRBJ2-1, with TRBD1 identical over 10 bases. The CDR3 spans 16 residues. Germline-derived CDR1 and CDR2 are SGHAT and FQNNGV. V lost 3 bases to trimming and J lost 8 bases; unmatched junction nucleotides: 10.